This T cell receptor beta chain was profiled in a study of shared clonotypes between healthy human individuals. Study conclusions and caveats: Non-shared clonotypes were found to have lower generation probabilities than the clonotypes that were shared by all four of the sorted-subset donors. The expectation was that sequencing depth would affect clonotype sharing among donors. Even with large depth, rarefaction showed that sorted-subset sequencing was incomplete.

Assay runs were performed at deep level. Here immunoSEQ multiplex PCR was the method, and the copy in TCRdb shows in-frame clones only, minus some. The repertoire holds about 640,000 clones, with approximately 75% as singletons. About this clone: The antigen remains undetermined.

The CDR3 runs to 12 residues. CDR1 SNHLY and CDR2 FYNNEI come from the germline V gene. Trimming shortened V by 6 bases and J by 2 bases, and 6 bases separated the two germline ends. The clonotype originates from a young woman in good health. The chain has TRBV2 and TRBJ2-3; D is unresolved. Sequenced sample: memory CD4+ T cells sorted from blood. Noted subset: CD45RA-negative fraction. The CDR3 spells CASRLATDTQYF. In DNA form, the CDR3 reads TGTGCCAGCAGACTTGCCACAGATACGCAGTATTTT. The full variable domain, completed using reference TRBV2 and TRBJ2-3, is EPEVTQTPSHQVTQMGQEVILRCVPISNHLYFYWYRQILGQKVEFLVSFYNNEISEKSEIFDDQFSVERPDGSNFTLKIRSTKLEDSAMYFCASRLATDTQYFGPGTRLTVL.